The 3 T cell receptor beta chains reported below all come from one sample, sequenced in a study of T cells in Graves' hyperthyroidism and ophthalmopathy. RNA transcripts served as the template for amplifying TCR beta CDR3 regions. Carried out on the TCR CDR3, a first-round RT-PCR used the HTBI primer set. TCRdb re-derived calls from the multiplex PCR reads in MiXCR, one entry per CDR3 protein. In the table there are under 450,000 distinct CDR3 sequences, approximately 14% of which are singletons. Sequenced: blood. These TCRs come from a woman aged 18-29 years with Graves' hyperthyroidism.

This clonotype was observed at least ten times. The CDR3 protein is CASSPARSFGTGAYEQYF. CDR3 bases: TGTGCCAGCAGCCCGGCGAGATCTTTCGGGACAGGGGCCTACGAGCAGTACTTC. This chain links TRBV12-3 or TRBV12-4 with TRBJ2-7, with 10 positions matching TRBD1. The V segment lost 6 bases and the J segment 2 bases; nucleotides outside the gene matches: 16. The CDR3 runs to 18 residues.

The chain links TRBV7-9 to TRBJ1-6; no definite D call. Trimming cost V 1 base and J 6 bases, with 4 bases left between them. Germline CDR1 is SEHNR and CDR2 is FQNEAQ (reference sequence). The CDR3 is 13 residues long. Here the CDR3 DNA reads TGTGCCAGCAGCTTAGAAGTTAATTCACCCCTCCACTTT. This encodes CASSLEVNSPLHF.

The table lists this clonotype with a few counts. The genes are TRBV6-1 and TRBJ1-5, with 8 bases lining up with TRBD1. CDR1 and CDR2 (germline): MNHNS, SASEGT. This CDR3 region has 14 residues. V lost 6 bases and J lost 6; bases outside the gene matches: 7. The chain's CDR3 is CASSQGAASQPQHF. The DNA of the CDR3 is TGTGCCAGCAGCCAGGGGGCCGCTTCTCAGCCCCAGCATTTT.